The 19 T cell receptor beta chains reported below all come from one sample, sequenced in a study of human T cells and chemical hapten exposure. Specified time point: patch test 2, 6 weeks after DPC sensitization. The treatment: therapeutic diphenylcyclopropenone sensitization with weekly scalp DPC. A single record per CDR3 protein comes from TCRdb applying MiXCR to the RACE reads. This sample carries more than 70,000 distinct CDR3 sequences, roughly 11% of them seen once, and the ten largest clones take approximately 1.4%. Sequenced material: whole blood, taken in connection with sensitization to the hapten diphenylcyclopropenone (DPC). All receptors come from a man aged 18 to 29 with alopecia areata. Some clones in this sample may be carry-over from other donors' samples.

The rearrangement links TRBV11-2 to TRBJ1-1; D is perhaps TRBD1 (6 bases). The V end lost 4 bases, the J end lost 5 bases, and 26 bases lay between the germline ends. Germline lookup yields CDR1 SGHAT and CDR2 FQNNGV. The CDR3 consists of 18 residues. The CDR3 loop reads CASSSIRRGTQYKTEAFF. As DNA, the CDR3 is TGTGCCAGCAGCTCAATCCGCAGGGGAACACAGTACAAAACTGAAGCTTTCTTT. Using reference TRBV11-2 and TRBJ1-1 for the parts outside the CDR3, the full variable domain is EAGVAQSPRYKIIEKRQSVAFWCNPISGHATLYWYQQILGQGPKLLIQFQNNGVVDDSQLPKDRFSAERLKGVDSTLKIQPAKLEDSAVYLCASSSIRRGTQYKTEAFFGQGTRLTVV.

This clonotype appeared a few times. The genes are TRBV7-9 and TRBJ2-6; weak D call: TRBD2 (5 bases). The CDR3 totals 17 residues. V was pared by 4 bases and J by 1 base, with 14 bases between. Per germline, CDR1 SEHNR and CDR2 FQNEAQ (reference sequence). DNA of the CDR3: TGTGCCAGCAGCTCTACAGCGGTCCCGTCTGGGGCCAACGTCCTGACTTTC. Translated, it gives CASSSTAVPSGANVLTF. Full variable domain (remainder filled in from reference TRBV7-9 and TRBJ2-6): DTGVSQNPRHKITKRGQNVTFRCDPISEHNRLYWYRQTLGQGPEFLTYFQNEAQLEKSRLLSDRFSAERPKGSFSTLEIQRTEQGDSAMYLCASSSTAVPSGANVLTFGAGSRLTVL.

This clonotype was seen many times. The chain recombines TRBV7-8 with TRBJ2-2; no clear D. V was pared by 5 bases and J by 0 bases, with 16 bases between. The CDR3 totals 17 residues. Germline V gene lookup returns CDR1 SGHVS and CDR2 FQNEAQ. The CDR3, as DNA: TGTGCCAGCAGCCCCCCCAGAAAAAAGGCGAACACCGGGGAGCTGTTTTTT. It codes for CASSPPRKKANTGELFF.

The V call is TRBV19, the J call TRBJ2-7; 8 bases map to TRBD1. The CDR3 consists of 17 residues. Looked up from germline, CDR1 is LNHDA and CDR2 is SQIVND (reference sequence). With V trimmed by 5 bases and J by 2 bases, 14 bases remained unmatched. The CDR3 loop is CASSRSRTGRSPYEQYF. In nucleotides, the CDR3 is TGTGCCAGTAGTCGCTCGAGGACAGGGCGATCTCCCTACGAGCAGTACTTC.

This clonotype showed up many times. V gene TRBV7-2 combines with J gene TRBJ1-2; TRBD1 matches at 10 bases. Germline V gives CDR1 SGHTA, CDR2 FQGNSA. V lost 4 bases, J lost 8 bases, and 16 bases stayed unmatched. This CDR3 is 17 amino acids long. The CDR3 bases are TGTGCCAGCAGCTCCCCCGGGACAGGGGCGATAACGGTCGGCTACACCTTC. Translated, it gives CASSSPGTGAITVGYTF.

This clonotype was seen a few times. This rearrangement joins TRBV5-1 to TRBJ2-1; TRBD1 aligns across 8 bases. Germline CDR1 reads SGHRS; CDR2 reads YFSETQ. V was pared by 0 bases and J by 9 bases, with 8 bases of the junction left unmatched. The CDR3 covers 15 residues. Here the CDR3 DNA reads TGCGCCAGCAGCTTGGAGCAGGGGGCGTATGGTGAGCAGTTCTTC. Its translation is CASSLEQGAYGEQFF.

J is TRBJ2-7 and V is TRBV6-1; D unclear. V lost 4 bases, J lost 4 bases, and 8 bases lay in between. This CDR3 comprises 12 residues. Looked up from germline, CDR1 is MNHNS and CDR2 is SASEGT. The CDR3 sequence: CASSATAYEQYF. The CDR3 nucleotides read TGTGCCAGCAGTGCTACAGCTTACGAGCAGTACTTC.

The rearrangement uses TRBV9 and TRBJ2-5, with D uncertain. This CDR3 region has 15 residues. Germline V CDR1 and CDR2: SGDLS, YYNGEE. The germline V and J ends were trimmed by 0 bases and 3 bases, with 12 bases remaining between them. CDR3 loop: CASSVEGSKEETQYF. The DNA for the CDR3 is TGTGCCAGCAGCGTAGAGGGCAGTAAAGAAGAGACCCAGTACTTC.

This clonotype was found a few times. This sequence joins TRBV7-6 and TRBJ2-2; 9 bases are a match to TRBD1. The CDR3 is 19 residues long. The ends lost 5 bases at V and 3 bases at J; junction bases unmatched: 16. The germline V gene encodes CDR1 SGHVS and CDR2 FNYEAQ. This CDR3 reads CASSTAPGTGWEYTGELFF. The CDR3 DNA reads TGTGCCAGCAGCACCGCGCCGGGGACAGGGTGGGAGTACACCGGGGAGCTGTTTTTT. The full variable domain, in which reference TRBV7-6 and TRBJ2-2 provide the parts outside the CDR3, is GAGVSQSPRYKVTKRGQDVALRCDPISGHVSLYWYRQALGQGPEFLTYFNYEAQQDKSGLPNDRFSAERPEGSISTLTIQRTEQRDSAMYRCASSTAPGTGWEYTGELFFGEGSRLTVL.

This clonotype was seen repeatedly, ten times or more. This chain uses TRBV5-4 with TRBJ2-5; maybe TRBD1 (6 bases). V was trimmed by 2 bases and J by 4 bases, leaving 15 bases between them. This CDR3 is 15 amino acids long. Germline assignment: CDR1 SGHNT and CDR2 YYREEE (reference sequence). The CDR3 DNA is TGTGCCAGCAGCTTTACAGGGCTTGGTGTAGAGACCCAGTACTTC. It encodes CASSFTGLGVETQYF.

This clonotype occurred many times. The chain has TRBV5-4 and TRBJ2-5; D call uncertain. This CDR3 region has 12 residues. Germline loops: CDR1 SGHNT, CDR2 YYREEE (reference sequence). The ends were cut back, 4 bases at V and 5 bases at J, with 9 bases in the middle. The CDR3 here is CASSVGIETQYF. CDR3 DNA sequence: TGTGCCAGCAGCGTAGGGATCGAGACCCAGTACTTC.

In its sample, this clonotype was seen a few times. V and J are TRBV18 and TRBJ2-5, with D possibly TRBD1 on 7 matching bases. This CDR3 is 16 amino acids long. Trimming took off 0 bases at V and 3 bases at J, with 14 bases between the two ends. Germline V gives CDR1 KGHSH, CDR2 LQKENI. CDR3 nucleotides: TGTGCCAGCTCACCACCTTGGAGGGACAGAGAAGAGACCCAGTACTTC. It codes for CASSPPWRDREETQYF. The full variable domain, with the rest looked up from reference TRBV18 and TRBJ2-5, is NAGVMQNPRHLVRRRGQEARLRCSPMKGHSHVYWYRQLPEEGLKFMVYLQKENIIDESGMPKERFSAEFPKEGPSILRIQQVVRGDSAAYFCASSPPWRDREETQYFGPGTRLLVL.

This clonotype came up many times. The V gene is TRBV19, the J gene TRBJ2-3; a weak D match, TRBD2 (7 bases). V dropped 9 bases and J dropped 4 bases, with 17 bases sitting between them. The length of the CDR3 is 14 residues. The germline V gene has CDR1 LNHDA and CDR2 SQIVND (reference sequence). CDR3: CASRSTGRADTQYF. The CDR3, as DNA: TGTGCCAGCAGATCCACAGGGAGGGCAGATACGCAGTATTTT.

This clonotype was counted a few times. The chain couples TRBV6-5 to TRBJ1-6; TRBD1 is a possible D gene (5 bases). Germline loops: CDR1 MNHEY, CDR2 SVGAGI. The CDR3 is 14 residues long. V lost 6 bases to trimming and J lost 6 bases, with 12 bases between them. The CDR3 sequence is CASSQGRFNSPLHF. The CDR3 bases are TGTGCCAGCAGCCAGGGACGGTTTAATTCACCCCTCCACTTT.

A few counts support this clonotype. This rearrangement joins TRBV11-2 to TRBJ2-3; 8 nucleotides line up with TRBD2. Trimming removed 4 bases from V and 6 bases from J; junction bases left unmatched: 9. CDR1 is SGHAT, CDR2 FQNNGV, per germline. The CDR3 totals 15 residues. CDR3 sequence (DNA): TGTGCCAGCAGCTCCGTACGGGGGGGCCGGGATACGCAGTATTTT. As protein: CASSSVRGGRDTQYF.

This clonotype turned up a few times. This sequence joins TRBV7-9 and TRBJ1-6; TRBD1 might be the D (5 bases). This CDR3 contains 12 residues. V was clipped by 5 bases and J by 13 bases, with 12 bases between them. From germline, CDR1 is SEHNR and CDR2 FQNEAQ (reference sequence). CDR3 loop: CASSTGTWPLHF. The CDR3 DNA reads TGTGCCAGCAGCACGGGGACCTGGCCCCTCCACTTT.

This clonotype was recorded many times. CDR3 in DNA: TGTGCCAGAAGCTTGTGCCAACAGGTAGGCGAGCAGTACTTC. This translates into CARSLCQQVGEQYF. This sequence joins TRBV5-3 and TRBJ2-7, with D perhaps TRBD1 (5 bases). TRBV5-3 is treated as an ORF (open reading frame) with a function not yet certain. The CDR3 runs 14 residues. V shed 1 base and J shed 6 bases, with 14 bases lying between them.

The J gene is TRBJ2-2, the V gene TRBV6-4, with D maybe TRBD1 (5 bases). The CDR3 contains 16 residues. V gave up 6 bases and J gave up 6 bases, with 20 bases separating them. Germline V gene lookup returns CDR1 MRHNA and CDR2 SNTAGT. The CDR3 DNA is TGTGCCAGCAGAAAAGAGGCTGGGGCAGGGTCCGGGGAGCTGTTTTTT. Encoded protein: CASRKEAGAGSGELFF.

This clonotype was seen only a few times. The CDR3 loop reads CASSKGRGLLHTGELFF. CDR3 sequence (DNA): TGTGCCAGCAGCAAAGGAAGGGGTCTGCTGCACACCGGGGAGCTGTTTTTT. The V and J genes are TRBV21-1 and TRBJ2-2; whether TRBD1, the table's D call, matches the DNA was not checked. TRBV21-1 is a recognized pseudogene. The CDR3 contains 17 residues.